The 5 T cell receptor beta chains given below trace back to one sample, sequenced in a study of T-cell memory formation after mild COVID-19. TCRdb ran MiXCR on the 5' RACE reads and lists one entry per CDR3 protein. In the table there are 250,000 to 350,000 distinct CDR3 sequences, approximately 16% of which are singletons. Sequences were obtained from PBMCs or a T cell subset sorted from them (not recorded which). The receptors derive from a man aged 18 to 30 who had mild COVID-19 (a few samples of this study predate the infection). Cell type and time point are not known.

The rearrangement links TRBV5-1 to TRBJ2-7, with TRBD2 matching 14 bases. This CDR3 comprises 17 residues. V lost 4 bases and J lost 5; bases outside the gene matches: 11. Germline V gene data show CDR1 as SGHRS and CDR2 as YFSETQ. The CDR3 nucleotides are TGCGCCAGCAGCCTCGGACTAGCGGGGGGACCATTGGACGAGCAGTACTTC. Translating it yields CASSLGLAGGPLDEQYF.

Turning to this clonotype: A much larger clone sits a single nucleotide away, making a read error possible. This chain links TRBV11-1 with TRBJ2-5, with 7 bases fitting TRBD1. CDR3 length: 15 residues. The junction had 8 bases not matched to a gene; V was cut back by 5 bases and J by 2 bases. Germline V gene sequence: CDR1 SGHAT, CDR2 FQDESV (reference sequence). The CDR3 loop reads CASSRSGTAQETQYF. The CDR3 DNA is TGTGCCAGCAGCCGTTCCGGGACAGCACAAGAGACCCAGTACTTC.

This clonotype came up a few times. The chain employs TRBV20-1 and TRBJ1-1, with D possibly matching TRBD1 (6 bases). Trimming removed 3 bases from V and 0 bases from J, with 20 bases in between. Looked up from germline, CDR1 is DFQATT and CDR2 is SNEGSKA (reference sequence). This CDR3 comprises 17 residues. The CDR3 sequence is CSARPIPGHPMNTEAFF. In nucleotides, the CDR3 is TGCAGTGCTAGGCCGATACCGGGACACCCCATGAACACTGAAGCTTTCTTT.

The V and J genes are TRBV7-9 and TRBJ2-5; D not certain. The ends were cut back, 1 base at V and 7 bases at J, with 13 bases in the middle. CDR3 length equals 14 residues. Germline-derived CDR1 and CDR2 are SEHNR and FQNEAQ (reference sequence). The CDR3 loop reads CASSLVDGPGTQYF. CDR3 in DNA: TGTGCCAGCAGCTTAGTTGACGGGCCGGGGACCCAGTACTTC.

The rearrangement links TRBV7-9 to TRBJ1-2; the D gene is possibly TRBD1 (6 bases). The V end was cut by 5 bases, the J end by 6 bases, with 22 bases between. There are 16 residues in the CDR3. Germline CDR1 SEHNR, CDR2 FQNEAQ (reference sequence). The CDR3 region has the DNA TGTGCCAGCAGCGTCAATCCGGGACAACTAGGCGATGGCTACACCTTC. Protein product: CASSVNPGQLGDGYTF.